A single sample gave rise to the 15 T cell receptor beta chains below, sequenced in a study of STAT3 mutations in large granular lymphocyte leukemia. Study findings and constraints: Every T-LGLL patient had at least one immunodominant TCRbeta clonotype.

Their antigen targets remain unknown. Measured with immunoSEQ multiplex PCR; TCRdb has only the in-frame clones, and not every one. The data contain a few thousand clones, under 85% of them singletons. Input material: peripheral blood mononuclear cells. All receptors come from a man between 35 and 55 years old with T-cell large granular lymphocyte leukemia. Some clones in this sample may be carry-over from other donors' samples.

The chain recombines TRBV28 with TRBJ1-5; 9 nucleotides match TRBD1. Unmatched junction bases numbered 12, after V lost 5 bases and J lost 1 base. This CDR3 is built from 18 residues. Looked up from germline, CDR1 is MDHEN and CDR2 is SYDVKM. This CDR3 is CASSPPWTGAGSNQPQHF. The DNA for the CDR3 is TGTGCCAGCAGTCCCCCCTGGACAGGGGCCGGGAGCAATCAGCCCCAGCATTTT.

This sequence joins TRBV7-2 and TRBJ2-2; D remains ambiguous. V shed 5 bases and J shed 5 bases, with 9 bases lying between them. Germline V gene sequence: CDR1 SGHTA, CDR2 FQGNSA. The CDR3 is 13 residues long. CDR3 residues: CASSPGQTGELFF. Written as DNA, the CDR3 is TGTGCCAGCAGCCCCGGGCAAACCGGGGAGCTGTTTTTT.

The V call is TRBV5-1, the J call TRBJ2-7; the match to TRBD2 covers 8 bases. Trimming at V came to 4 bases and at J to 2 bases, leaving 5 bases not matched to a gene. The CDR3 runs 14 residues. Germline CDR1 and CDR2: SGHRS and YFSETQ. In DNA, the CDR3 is TGCGCCAGCAGCCTGGGGACTAGGCCCTACGAGCAGTACTTC. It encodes CASSLGTRPYEQYF.

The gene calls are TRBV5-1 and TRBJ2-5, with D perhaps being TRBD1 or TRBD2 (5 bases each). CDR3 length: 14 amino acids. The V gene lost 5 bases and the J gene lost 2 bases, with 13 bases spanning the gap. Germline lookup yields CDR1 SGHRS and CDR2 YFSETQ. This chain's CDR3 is CASSLLGVQETQYF. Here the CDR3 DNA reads TGCGCCAGCAGTCTTTTGGGGGTGCAAGAGACCCAGTACTTC.

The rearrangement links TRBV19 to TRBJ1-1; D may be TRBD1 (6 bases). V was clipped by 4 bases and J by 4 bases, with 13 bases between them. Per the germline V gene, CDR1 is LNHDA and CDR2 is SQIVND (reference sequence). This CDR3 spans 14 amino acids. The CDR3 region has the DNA TGTGCCAGTAGTACCGGACAGCCGGGCACTGAAGCTTTCTTT. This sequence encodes CASSTGQPGTEAFF.

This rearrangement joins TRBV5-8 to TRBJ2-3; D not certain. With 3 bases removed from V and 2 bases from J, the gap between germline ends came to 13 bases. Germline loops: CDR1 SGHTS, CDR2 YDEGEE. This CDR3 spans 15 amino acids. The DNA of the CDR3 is TGTGCCAGCAGCTCTGGCGCTAGGCCCACAGATACGCAGTATTTT. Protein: CASSSGARPTDTQYF.

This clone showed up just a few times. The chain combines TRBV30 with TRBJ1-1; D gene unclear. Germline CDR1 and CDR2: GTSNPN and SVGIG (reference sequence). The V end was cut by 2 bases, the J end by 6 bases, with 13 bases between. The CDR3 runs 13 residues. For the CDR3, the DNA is TGTGCCTGGAGTTCCGGGCCCGGGGCTGAAGCTTTCTTT. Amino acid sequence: CAWSSGPGAEAFF.

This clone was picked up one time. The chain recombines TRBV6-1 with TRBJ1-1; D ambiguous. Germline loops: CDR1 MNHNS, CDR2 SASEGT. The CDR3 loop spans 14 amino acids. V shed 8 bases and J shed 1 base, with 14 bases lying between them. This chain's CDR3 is CASRWVGKNTEAFF. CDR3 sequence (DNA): TGTGCCAGCCGATGGGTCGGGAAGAACACTGAAGCTTTCTTT.

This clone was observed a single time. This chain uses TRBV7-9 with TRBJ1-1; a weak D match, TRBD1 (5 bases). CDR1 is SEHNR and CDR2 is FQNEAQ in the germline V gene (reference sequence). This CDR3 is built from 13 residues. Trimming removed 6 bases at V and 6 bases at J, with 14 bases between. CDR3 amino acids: CASSPLGGAEAFF. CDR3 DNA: TGTGCCAGCAGTCCCCTCGGAGGGGCTGAAGCTTTCTTT.

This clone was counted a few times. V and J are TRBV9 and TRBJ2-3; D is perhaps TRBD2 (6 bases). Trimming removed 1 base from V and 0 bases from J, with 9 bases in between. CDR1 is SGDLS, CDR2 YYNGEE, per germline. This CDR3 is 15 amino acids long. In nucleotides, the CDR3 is TGTGCCAGCAGCGTATGGGACTGGAGCACAGATACGCAGTATTTT. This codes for CASSVWDWSTDTQYF.

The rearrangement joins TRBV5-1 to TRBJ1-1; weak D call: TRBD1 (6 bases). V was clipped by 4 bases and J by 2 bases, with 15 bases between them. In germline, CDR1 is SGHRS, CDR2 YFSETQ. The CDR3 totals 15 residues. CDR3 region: CASSPGALSNTEAFF. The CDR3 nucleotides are TGCGCCAGCAGCCCGGGGGCACTCTCAAACACTGAAGCTTTCTTT.

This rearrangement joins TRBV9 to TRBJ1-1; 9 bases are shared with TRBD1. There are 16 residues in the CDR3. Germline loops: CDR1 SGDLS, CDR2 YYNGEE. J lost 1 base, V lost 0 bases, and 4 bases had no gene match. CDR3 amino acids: CASSVAPTGGNTEAFF. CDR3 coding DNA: TGTGCCAGCAGCGTAGCCCCGACAGGGGGGAACACTGAAGCTTTCTTT.

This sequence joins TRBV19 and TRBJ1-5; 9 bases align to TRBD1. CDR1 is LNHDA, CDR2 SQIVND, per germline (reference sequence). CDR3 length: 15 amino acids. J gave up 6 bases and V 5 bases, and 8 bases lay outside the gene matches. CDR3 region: CASSGDRAQGQPQHF. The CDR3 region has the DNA TGTGCCAGTAGTGGGGACAGGGCTCAAGGTCAGCCCCAGCATTTT.

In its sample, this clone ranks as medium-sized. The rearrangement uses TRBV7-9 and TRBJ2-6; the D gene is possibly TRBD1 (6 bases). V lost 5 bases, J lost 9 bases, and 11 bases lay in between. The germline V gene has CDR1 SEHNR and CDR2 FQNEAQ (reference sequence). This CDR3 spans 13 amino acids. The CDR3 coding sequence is TGTGCCAGCAGCGCACGGACAGTCAACGTCCTGACTTTC. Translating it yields CASSARTVNVLTF.

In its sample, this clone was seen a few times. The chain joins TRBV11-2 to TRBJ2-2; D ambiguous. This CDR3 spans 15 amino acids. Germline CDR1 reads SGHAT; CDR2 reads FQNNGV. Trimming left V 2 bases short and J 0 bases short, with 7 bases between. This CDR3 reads CASSLRPANTGELFF. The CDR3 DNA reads TGTGCCAGCAGCTTACGGCCAGCGAACACCGGGGAGCTGTTTTTT.